This TCR beta chain originates from a study of shared clonotypes between healthy human individuals. Study context: Each donor's CD8 memory used one plate, CD8 naive two, each CD4 subset three.

Sequencing used immunoSEQ multiplex PCR; TCRdb keeps in-frame clones, though not all of them. The sample has about 2.3 million clones, approximately 95% seen once. This clone was seen a single time. Its antigen is still unknown. From germline, CDR1 is MNHEY and CDR2 SMNVEV (reference sequence). Trimming took off 6 bases at V and 3 bases at J, with 21 bases between the two ends. The CDR3 is 16 amino acids. Findings of the study overall: Few donors limited the genetic and exposure-history diversity represented. Naive subsets, compared against memory subsets, generally had larger estimated richness values.

Material: naive CD4+ T cells from PBMCs. Sample subset: CD45RA+ positively selected. The chain recombines TRBV27 with TRBJ2-7; D is ambiguous. The receptor was derived from a man younger than 35 in good health. Some clones in this sample may be carry-over from other donors' samples. For the CDR3, the DNA is TGTGCCAGCAGCTCCCTCCAAGGTGGCTACGTCTACGAGCAGTACTTC. This sequence encodes CASSSLQGGYVYEQYF.